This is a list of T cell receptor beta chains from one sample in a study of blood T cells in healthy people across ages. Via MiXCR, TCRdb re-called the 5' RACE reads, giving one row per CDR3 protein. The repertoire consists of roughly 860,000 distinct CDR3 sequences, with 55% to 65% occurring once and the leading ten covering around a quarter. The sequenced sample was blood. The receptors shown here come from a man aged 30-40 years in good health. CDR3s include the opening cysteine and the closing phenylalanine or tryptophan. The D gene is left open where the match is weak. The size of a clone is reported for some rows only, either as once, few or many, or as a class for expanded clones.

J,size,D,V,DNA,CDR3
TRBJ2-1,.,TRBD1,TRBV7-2,TGTGCCAGCAGTTACGACAGGGCCAATGAGCAGTTCTTC,CASSYDRANEQFF
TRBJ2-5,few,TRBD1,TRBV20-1,TGCAGTGCTTTCCCTGACAGGGCTATCGACAATGAGCAGTACTTC,CSAFPDRAIDNEQYF
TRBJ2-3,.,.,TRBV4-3,TGCGCCAGCAGCCAAGCGGGGGGCGTCTCAGATACGCAGTATTTT,CASSQAGGVSDTQYF
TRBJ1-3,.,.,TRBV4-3,TGCGCCAGCAGCCAAGATACTGGAAACACCATATATTTT,CASSQDTGNTIYF
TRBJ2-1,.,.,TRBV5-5,TGTGCCAGCAGTATTCCCAATGAGCAGTTCTTC,CASSIPNEQFF
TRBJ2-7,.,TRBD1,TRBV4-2,TGTGCCAGCAGCCAAGATTCTTCCGGGACAGGGCCCTACGAGCAGTACTTC,CASSQDSSGTGPYEQYF
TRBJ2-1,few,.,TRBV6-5,TGTGCCAGCAGTTACTCGGGGTCCATGAGGAACGAGCAGTTCTTC,CASSYSGSMRNEQFF
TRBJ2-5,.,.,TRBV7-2,TGTGCCAGCAGCTTAGTGCGACATAAAGAGACCCAGTACTTC,CASSLVRHKETQYF
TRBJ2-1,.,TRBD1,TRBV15,TGTGCCACCAGCAGCCGGGACAGAACAATTAGCTCCTACAATGAGCAGTTCTTC,CATSSRDRTISSYNEQFF
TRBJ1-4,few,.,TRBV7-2,TGTGCCAGCAGCTCCCGACGGAATGAAAAACTGTTTTTT,CASSSRRNEKLFF
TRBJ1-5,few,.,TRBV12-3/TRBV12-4,TGTGCCAGCAGTTTGTTAGGAGGAAGCAATCAGCCCCAGCATTTT,CASSLLGGSNQPQHF
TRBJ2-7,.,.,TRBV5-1,TGCGCCTGCAGCTTGACCGGGGGGCACTCCTACGAGCAGTACTTC,CACSLTGGHSYEQYF
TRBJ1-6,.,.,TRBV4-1,TGCGCCAGCAGCCAAGCAATCCCCAGGGGAGGAAATTCACCCCTCCACTTT,CASSQAIPRGGNSPLHF
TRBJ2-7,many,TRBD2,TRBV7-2,TGTGCCAGCAGCTTGGGACTAAGCTACGAGCAGTACTTC,CASSLGLSYEQYF
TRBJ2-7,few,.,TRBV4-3,TGCGCCAGCAGCCAAGATAACAGGGCCACTTACGAGCAGTACTTC,CASSQDNRATYEQYF
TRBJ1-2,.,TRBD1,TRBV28,TGTGCCAGCAGGGGACAGGGGGCCCTATATGGCTACACCTTC,CASRGQGALYGYTF
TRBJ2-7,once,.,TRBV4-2,TGTGCCAGCAGCCAAGATCCACAAAGCTCCTACGAGCAGTACTTC,CASSQDPQSSYEQYF
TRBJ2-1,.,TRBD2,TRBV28,TGTGCCAGCAGTTGGGCCCGGGGGGATACCTACAATGAGCAGTTCTTC,CASSWARGDTYNEQFF
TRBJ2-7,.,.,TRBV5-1,TGCGCCAACAGCTTTGGCGGGGACTACGAGCAGTACTTC,CANSFGGDYEQYF
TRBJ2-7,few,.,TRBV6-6,TGTGCCAGCAGCCACCGGTCGAACTACGAGCAGTACTTC,CASSHRSNYEQYF
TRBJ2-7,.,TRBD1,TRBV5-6,TGTGCCAGCAGCGCCCTCCGGGACAGCAATTTCTACGAGCAGTACTTC,CASSALRDSNFYEQYF
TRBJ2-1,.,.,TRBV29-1,TGCAGCGGGGGAGCAGGGACGGGAAATGAGCAGTTCTTC,CSGGAGTGNEQFF
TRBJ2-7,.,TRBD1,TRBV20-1,TGCAGTGCTAGAGCCCCGGGAGACAGGGGCCACGAGCAGTACTTC,CSARAPGDRGHEQYF
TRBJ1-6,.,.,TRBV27,TGTGCCAGCAGTTTATCGCCCGGGCCTAATAATTCACCCCTCCACTTT,CASSLSPGPNNSPLHF
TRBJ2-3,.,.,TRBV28,TGTGCCAGCAGTTTCACGGGGATGACAGATACGCAGTATTTT,CASSFTGMTDTQYF
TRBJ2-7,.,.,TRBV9,TGTGCCAGCAGCATGGGTCCTGGAGGCTACGAGCAGTACTTC,CASSMGPGGYEQYF
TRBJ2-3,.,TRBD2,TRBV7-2,TGTGCCAGCAGCATCCGAGCGGGGGGGGGCACAGATACGCAGTATTTT,CASSIRAGGGTDTQYF
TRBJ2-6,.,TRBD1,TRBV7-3,TGTGCCAGCAGCCCAGGGACAGGGGTTTCTGGGGCCAACGTCCTGACTTTC,CASSPGTGVSGANVLTF
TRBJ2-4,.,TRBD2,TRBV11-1,TGTGCCAGCAGCACTGTCACTAGCGGTGCTTTGGAGCAGTACTTC,CASSTVTSGALEQYF
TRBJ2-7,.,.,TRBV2,TGTGCCACCATGGGGCTCGTCTCCTACGAGCAGTACTTC,CATMGLVSYEQYF
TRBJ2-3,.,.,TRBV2,TGTGCCAGCAGTGAATCTGCAACTAGCTCCGGCACAGATACGCAGTATTTT,CASSESATSSGTDTQYF
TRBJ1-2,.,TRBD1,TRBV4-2,TGTGCCAGCAGCCAAGATGGGACAGGGGGCGGATATGGCTACACCTTC,CASSQDGTGGGYGYTF
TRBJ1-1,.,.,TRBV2,TGTGCCAGCAGTGAAGTGGGTGGAGGAGGTGAAGCTTTCTTT,CASSEVGGGGEAFF
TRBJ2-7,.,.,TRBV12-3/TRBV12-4,TGTGCCAGCAGTTTTCAGGGGTTATTCCCCTACGAGCAGTACTTC,CASSFQGLFPYEQYF
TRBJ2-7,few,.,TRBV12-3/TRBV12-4,TGTGCCAGCAGTTTTGGTCAGGACTCCTACGAGCAGTACTTC,CASSFGQDSYEQYF
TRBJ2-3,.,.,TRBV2,TGTGCCAGCAGTCCCCCCCCTACGCAGTATTTT,CASSPPPTQYF
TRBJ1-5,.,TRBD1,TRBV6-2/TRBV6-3,TGTGCCAGCACCCCCCAGACAGGGGAAAATCAGCCCCAGCATTTT,CASTPQTGENQPQHF
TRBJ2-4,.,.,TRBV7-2,TGTGCCAGCAGCTGGCAGGGATACATTCAGTACTTC,CASSWQGYIQYF
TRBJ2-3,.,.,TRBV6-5,TGTGCCAGCGGACCGACCAGTACCACAGATACGCAGTATTTT,CASGPTSTTDTQYF
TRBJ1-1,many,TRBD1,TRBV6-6,TGTGCCAGCAGTCCCCGACAGGGGGGATCGAACACTGAAGCTTTCTTT,CASSPRQGGSNTEAFF
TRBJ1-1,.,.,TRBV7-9,TGTGCCAGCAGCAAACCGGGGGAGAACACTGAAGCTTTCTTT,CASSKPGENTEAFF
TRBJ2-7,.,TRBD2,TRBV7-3,TGTGCCAGCAGCTTAGACGGGGGGACCTACAATGAGCAGTACTTC,CASSLDGGTYNEQYF
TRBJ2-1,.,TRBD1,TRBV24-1,TGTGCCACCAGTGATACCGGGACAGGGGGCGATGAGCAGTTCTTC,CATSDTGTGGDEQFF
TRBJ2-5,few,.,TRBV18,TGTGCCAGCTCACCCAGGCAGGGCTACCAAGAGACCCAGTACTTC,CASSPRQGYQETQYF
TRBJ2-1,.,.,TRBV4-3,TGCGCCAGCAGCCAAGAGGTTTTGGGGAATGAGCAGTTCTTC,CASSQEVLGNEQFF
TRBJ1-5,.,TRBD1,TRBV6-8,TGTGCCAGCAGTACCTGGACCCGGGACAGGGTTTATCAGCCCCAGCATTTT,CASSTWTRDRVYQPQHF
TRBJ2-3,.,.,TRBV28,TGTGCCAGCAGTTTAAGTCAGGGGCAGACAGATACGCAGTATTTT,CASSLSQGQTDTQYF
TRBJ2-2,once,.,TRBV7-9,TGTGCCAGCAGCTTAGCCCTCCCCGGGGAGCTGTTTTTT,CASSLALPGELFF
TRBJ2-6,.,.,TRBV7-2,TGTGCCAGCAGCTTAGAACTCCGGAGCTCTGGGGCCAACGTCCTGACTTTC,CASSLELRSSGANVLTF
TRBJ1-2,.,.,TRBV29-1,TGCAGCGTTCTAAGACAGGATAACTATGGCTACACCTTC,CSVLRQDNYGYTF
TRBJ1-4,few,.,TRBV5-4,TGTGCCAGAGAGCGGGACCCAACCGAAAAACTGTTTTTT,CARERDPTEKLFF
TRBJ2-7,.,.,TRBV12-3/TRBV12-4,TGTGCCAGCACCCGGGACAATGAGCAGTACTTC,CASTRDNEQYF
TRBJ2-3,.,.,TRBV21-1,TGTGCCAGCAGCAAGACAGGGCGACTCGACCTAGGCGATACGCAGTATTTT,CASSKTGRLDLGDTQYF